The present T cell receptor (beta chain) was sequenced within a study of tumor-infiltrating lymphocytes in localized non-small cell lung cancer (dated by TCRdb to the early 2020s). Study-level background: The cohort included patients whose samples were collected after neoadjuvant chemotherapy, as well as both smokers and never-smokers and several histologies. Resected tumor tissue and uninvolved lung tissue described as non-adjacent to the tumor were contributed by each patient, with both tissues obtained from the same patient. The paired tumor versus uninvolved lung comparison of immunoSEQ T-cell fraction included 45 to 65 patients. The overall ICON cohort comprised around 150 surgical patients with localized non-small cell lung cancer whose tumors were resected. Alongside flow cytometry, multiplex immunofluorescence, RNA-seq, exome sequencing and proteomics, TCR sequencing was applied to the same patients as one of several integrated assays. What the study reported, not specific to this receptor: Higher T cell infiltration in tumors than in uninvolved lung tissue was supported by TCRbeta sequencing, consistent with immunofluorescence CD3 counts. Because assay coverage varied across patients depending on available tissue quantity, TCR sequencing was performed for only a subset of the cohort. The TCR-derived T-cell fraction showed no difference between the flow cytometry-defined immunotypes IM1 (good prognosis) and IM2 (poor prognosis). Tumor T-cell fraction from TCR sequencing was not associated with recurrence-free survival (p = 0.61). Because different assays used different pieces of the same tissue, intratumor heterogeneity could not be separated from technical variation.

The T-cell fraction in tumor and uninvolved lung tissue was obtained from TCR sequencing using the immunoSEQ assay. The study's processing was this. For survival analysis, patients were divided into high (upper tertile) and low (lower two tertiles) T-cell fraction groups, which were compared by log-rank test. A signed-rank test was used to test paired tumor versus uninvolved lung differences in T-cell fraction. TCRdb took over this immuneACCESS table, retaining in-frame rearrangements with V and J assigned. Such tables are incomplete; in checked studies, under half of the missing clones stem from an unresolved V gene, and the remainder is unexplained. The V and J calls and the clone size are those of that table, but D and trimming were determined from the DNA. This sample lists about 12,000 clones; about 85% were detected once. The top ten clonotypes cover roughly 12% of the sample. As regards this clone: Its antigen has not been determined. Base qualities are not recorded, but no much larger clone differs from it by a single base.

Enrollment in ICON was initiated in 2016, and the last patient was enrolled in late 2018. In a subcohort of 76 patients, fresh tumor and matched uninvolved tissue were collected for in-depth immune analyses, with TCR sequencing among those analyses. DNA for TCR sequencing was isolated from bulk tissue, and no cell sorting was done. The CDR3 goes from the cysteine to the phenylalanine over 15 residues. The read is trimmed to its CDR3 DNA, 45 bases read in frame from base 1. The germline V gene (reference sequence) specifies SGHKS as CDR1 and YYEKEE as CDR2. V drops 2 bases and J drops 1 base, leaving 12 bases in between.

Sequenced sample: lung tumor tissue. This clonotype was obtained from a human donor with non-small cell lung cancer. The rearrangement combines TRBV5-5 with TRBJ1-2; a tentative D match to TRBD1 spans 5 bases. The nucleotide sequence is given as TGTGCCAGCAGCTTTGGCGGGGGGGGTAACTATGGCTACACCTTC. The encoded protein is CASSFGGGGNYGYTF. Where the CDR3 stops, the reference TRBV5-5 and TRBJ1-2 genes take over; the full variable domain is DAGVTQSPTHLIKTRGQQVTLRCSPISGHKSVSWYQQVLGQGPQFIFQYYEKEERGRGNFPDRFSARQFPNYSSELNVNALLLGDSALYLCASSFGGGGNYGYTFGSGTRLTVV.